Listed below are T cell receptor beta chains from one sample, sequenced in a study of CD8 T cells in ankylosing spondylitis. Via MiXCR, TCRdb re-called the 5' RACE reads, giving one row per CDR3 protein. The sample includes roughly 38,000 distinct CDR3 sequences, around 3% of them seen just once. Material: blood, either unsorted or a sorted T cell fraction (not recorded which). Every receptor here comes from a male donor with ankylosing spondylitis or in good health (not recorded which). Each CDR3 is given with its conserved first and last residue. The D gene is left open where the match is weak. Clone size is not always given. Where it is, it says once, few, many or a class for expanded clones.

d_call	j_call	clone_size	v_call	cdr3_length	cdr3_aa	cdr3_nt
.	TRBJ1-6	many	TRBV9	16	CASSVGQSAIGSPLHF	TGTGCCAGCAGCGTAGGCCAATCAGCTATCGGTTCACCCCTCCACTTT
.	TRBJ2-3	.	TRBV9	13	CASSPQDTDTQYF	TGTGCCAGCAGCCCCCAGGACACAGATACGCAGTATTTT
TRBD1	TRBJ2-1	many	TRBV9	19	CASSVIGTERDNGNNEQFF	TGTGCCAGCAGCGTAATAGGGACAGAACGCGACAATGGGAACAATGAGCAGTTCTTC
TRBD2	TRBJ2-3	many	TRBV9	16	CASSVLMGGPADTQYF	TGTGCCAGCAGCGTATTAATGGGAGGGCCCGCAGATACGCAGTATTTT
.	TRBJ2-2	many	TRBV9	14	CASSARVSAGELFF	TGTGCCAGCAGCGCCCGTGTTTCTGCCGGGGAGCTGTTTTTT
TRBD1	TRBJ2-2	.	TRBV9	15	CASSVGQGYTGELFF	TGTGCCAGCAGCGTAGGACAGGGATACACCGGGGAGCTGTTTTTT
.	TRBJ1-1	many	TRBV9	17	CASSVGSQPPPDTEAFF	TGTGCCAGCAGCGTAGGTTCCCAGCCCCCGCCGGACACTGAAGCTTTCTTT
TRBD1	TRBJ1-5	many	TRBV9	15	CASSSGTGEIQPQHF	TGTGCCAGCAGCTCCGGGACAGGGGAAATTCAGCCCCAGCATTTT
TRBD2	TRBJ2-1	many	TRBV9	12	CASSRREGEQFF	TGTGCCAGCAGCCGCAGGGAGGGTGAGCAGTTCTTC
.	TRBJ1-1	many	TRBV9	13	CASSGTGTTEAFF	TGTGCCAGCAGCGGAACAGGGACCACTGAAGCTTTCTTT
.	TRBJ2-1	many	TRBV9	13	CASSPDGYNEQFF	TGTGCCAGCAGCCCGGACGGATACAATGAGCAGTTCTTC
TRBD1	TRBJ1-2	many	TRBV9	15	CASSVGTGLNYGYTF	TGTGCCAGCAGCGTAGGGACAGGGTTAAACTATGGCTACACCTTC
.	TRBJ2-1	many	TRBV9	13	CASSPGGVTEQFF	TGTGCCAGCAGCCCAGGGGGGGTTACTGAGCAGTTCTTC
TRBD1	TRBJ2-1	many	TRBV9	16	CASSFDRDRGLNEQFF	TGTGCCAGCAGCTTTGACCGGGACAGGGGACTCAATGAGCAGTTCTTC
TRBD2	TRBJ2-3	many	TRBV9	15	CASSGLAGLADTQYF	TGTGCCAGCAGCGGACTAGCGGGGCTGGCAGATACGCAGTATTTT
TRBD2	TRBJ2-5	many	TRBV9	19	CASSVGIVGAGGLQETQYF	TGTGCCAGCAGCGTAGGTATAGTGGGAGCGGGGGGCCTCCAAGAGACCCAGTACTTC
.	TRBJ1-3	many	TRBV21-1	18	CASSKDWQGTLAGNTIYF	TGTGCCAGCAGCAAAGATTGGCAGGGAACGTTAGCAGGAAACACCATATATTTT
.	TRBJ2-3	many	TRBV9	15	CASSVWDGVTDTQYF	TGTGCCAGCAGCGTTTGGGACGGAGTCACAGATACGCAGTATTTT
.	TRBJ2-4	many	TRBV9	15	CASSQGTLAKNIQYF	TGTGCCAGCAGCCAGGGGACTCTAGCCAAAAACATTCAGTACTTC
.	TRBJ1-3	many	TRBV9	16	CASSVLPQGTGNTIYF	TGTGCCAGCAGCGTTCTCCCTCAGGGGACTGGAAACACCATATATTTT
.	TRBJ2-3	.	TRBV9	16	CASSVDPGTNTDTQYF	TGTGCCAGCAGCGTCGACCCTGGGACCAACACAGATACGCAGTATTTT
.	TRBJ2-1	many	TRBV9	15	CASSPSAISYNEQFF	TGTGCCAGCAGCCCCAGCGCGATCTCCTACAATGAGCAGTTCTTC
.	TRBJ1-6	many	TRBV9	14	CASSVTGINSPLHF	TGTGCCAGCAGCGTCACAGGGATCAATTCACCCCTCCACTTT
.	TRBJ1-1	many	TRBV9	14	CASSVGPENTEAFF	TGTGCCAGCAGCGTAGGTCCAGAGAACACTGAAGCTTTCTTT
.	TRBJ2-3	many	TRBV9	14	CASSPRSGTDTQYF	TGTGCCAGCAGCCCTCGGAGCGGCACAGATACGCAGTATTTT
.	TRBJ2-1	many	TRBV9	14	CASSPAGNRGEQFF	TGTGCCAGCAGCCCGGCGGGGAATCGAGGTGAGCAGTTCTTC
TRBD2	TRBJ2-3	many	TRBV23-1	16	CASLRAGTTSTDTQYF	TGCGCCAGCCTTCGAGCGGGGACCACTAGCACAGATACGCAGTATTTT
.	TRBJ1-2	many	TRBV9	16	CASSPLRGSGNYGYTF	TGTGCCAGCAGCCCTCTGCGGGGGAGCGGCAACTATGGCTACACCTTC
TRBD1	TRBJ1-4	many	TRBV9	15	CASSVQTGANEKLFF	TGTGCCAGCAGCGTTCAGACAGGGGCTAATGAAAAACTGTTTTTT
TRBD2	TRBJ2-5	.	TRBV9	15	CASSPLGREWETQYF	TGTGCCAGCAGCCCCCTTGGGCGGGAGTGGGAGACCCAGTACTTC
TRBD2	TRBJ2-3	many	TRBV9	20	CASSVGLRALAGEWTDTQYF	TGTGCCAGCAGCGTAGGACTCAGGGCCCTTGCGGGGGAGTGGACAGATACGCAGTATTTT
TRBD2	TRBJ2-3	many	TRBV9	15	CASSPNRREGDTQYF	TGTGCCAGCAGCCCCAACCGGCGGGAGGGGGATACGCAGTATTTT
TRBD1	TRBJ2-3	many	TRBV9	16	CASSPNPGGAGDTQYF	TGTGCCAGCAGCCCCAACCCAGGGGGCGCAGGGGATACGCAGTATTTT
TRBD1	TRBJ2-4	many	TRBV9	14	CASSPRTGSDIQYF	TGTGCCAGCAGCCCTCGGACAGGGTCGGACATTCAGTACTTC
.	TRBJ1-1	many	TRBV9	15	CASSVGTVMNTEAFF	TGTGCCAGCAGCGTAGGTACAGTCATGAACACTGAAGCTTTCTTT
TRBD1	TRBJ2-6	many	TRBV9	16	CASSIGQGAGANVLTF	TGTGCCAGCAGCATCGGACAGGGGGCTGGGGCCAACGTCCTGACTTTC
.	TRBJ2-3	many	TRBV9	14	CASSVRETIDTQYF	TGTGCCAGCAGCGTTAGGGAGACGATAGATACGCAGTATTTT
TRBD2	TRBJ2-3	many	TRBV9	16	CASSVGASGREDTQYF	TGTGCCAGCAGCGTAGGGGCTAGCGGGAGAGAAGATACGCAGTATTTT
TRBD2	TRBJ2-1	many	TRBV9	15	CASSVGTSVYNEQFF	TGTGCCAGCAGCGTAGGAACTAGCGTCTACAATGAGCAGTTCTTC
.	TRBJ2-5	many	TRBV9	14	CASSLDSQQETQYF	TGTGCCAGTTCCCTGGACAGCCAACAAGAGACCCAGTACTTC
TRBD1	TRBJ2-2	.	TRBV9	14	CASSQGQGSGELFF	TGTGCCAGCAGCCAGGGACAGGGGTCCGGGGAGCTGTTTTTT
TRBD1	TRBJ2-3	many	TRBV9	17	CASSVAPGTGLGGSQYF	TGTGCCAGCAGCGTAGCCCCCGGGACAGGGCTCGGAGGGTCGCAGTATTTT
TRBD1	TRBJ1-1	many	TRBV9	18	CASSVEEGQGAFGTEAFF	TGTGCCAGCAGCGTAGAGGAGGGACAGGGGGCATTTGGCACTGAAGCTTTCTTT
.	TRBJ2-4	many	TRBV9	15	CASSASGGTKNIQYF	TGTGCCAGCAGCGCCAGTGGGGGGACAAAAAACATTCAGTACTTC